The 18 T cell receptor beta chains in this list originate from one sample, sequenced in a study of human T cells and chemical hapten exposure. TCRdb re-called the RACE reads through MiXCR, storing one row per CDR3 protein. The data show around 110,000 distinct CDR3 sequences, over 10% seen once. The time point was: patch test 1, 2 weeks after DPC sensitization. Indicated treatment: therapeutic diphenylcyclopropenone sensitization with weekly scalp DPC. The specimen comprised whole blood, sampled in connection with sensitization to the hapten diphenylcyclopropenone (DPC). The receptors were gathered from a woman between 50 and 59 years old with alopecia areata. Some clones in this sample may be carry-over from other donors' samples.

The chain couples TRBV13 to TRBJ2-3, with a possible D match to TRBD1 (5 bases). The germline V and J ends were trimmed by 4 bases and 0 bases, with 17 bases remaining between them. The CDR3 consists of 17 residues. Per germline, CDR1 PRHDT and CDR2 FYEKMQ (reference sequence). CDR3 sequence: CASSSRRDSASTDTQYF. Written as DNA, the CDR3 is TGTGCCAGCAGCTCAAGACGAGACAGCGCTAGCACAGATACGCAGTATTTT. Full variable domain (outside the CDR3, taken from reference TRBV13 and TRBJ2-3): AAGVIQSPRHLIKEKRETATLKCYPIPRHDTVYWYQQGPGQDPQFLISFYEKMQSDKGSIPDRFSAQQFSDYHSELNMSSLELGDSALYFCASSSRRDSASTDTQYFGPGTRLTVL.

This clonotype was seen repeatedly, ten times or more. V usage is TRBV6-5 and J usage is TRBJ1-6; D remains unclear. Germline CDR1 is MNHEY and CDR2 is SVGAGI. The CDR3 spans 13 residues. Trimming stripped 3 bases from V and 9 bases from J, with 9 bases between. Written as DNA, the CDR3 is TGTGCCAGCAGTTATGACGGTAGTTCACCCCTCCACTTT. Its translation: CASSYDGSSPLHF.

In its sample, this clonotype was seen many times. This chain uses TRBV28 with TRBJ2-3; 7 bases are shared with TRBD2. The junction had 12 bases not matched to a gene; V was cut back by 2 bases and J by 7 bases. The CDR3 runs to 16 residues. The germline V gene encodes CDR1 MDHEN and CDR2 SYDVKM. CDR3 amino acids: CASSLSGRGIRNTQYF. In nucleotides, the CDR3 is TGTGCCAGCAGTTTAAGTGGGCGGGGGATTAGAAATACGCAGTATTTT.

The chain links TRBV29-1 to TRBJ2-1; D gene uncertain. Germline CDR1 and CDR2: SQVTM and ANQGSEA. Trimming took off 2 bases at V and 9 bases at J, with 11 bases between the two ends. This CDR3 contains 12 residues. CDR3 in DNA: TGCAGCGTTGAAAGTGATTTGAGTGAGCAGTTCTTC. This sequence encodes CSVESDLSEQFF.

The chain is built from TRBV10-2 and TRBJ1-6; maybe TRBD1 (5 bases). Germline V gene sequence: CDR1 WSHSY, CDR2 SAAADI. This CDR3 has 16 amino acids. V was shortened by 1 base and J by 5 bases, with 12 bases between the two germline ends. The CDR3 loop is CASSEYQGTNNSPLHF. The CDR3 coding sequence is TGCGCCAGCAGTGAGTATCAAGGGACGAATAATTCACCCCTCCACTTT.

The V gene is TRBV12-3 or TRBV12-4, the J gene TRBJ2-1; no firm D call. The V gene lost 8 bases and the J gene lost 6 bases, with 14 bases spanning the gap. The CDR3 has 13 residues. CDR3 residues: CASSGDDFNEQFF. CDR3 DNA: TGTGCCAGCTCTGGCGATGATTTCAATGAGCAGTTCTTC.

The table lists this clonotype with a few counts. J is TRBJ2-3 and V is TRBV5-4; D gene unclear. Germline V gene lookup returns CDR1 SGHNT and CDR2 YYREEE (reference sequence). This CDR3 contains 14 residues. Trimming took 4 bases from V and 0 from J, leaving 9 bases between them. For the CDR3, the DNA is TGTGCCAGCAGCAGTAAGCAGAGCACAGATACGCAGTATTTT. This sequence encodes CASSSKQSTDTQYF. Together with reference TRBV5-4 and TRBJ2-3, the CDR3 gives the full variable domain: ETGVTQSPTHLIKTRGQQVTLRCSSQSGHNTVSWYQQALGQGPQFIFQYYREEENGRGNFPPRFSGLQFPNYSSELNVNALELDDSALYLCASSSKQSTDTQYFGPGTRLTVL.

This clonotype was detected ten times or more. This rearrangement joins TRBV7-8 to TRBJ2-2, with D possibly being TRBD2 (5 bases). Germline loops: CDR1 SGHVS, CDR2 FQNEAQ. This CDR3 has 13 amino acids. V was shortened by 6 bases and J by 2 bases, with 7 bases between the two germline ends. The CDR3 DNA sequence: TGTGCCAGCAGAGAGGGTAACACCGGGGAGCTGTTTTTT. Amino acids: CASREGNTGELFF.

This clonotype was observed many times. The CDR3 here is CSVGSDTIYF. CDR3 coding DNA: TGCAGCGTTGGCTCCGACACCATATATTTT. V usage is TRBV29-1 and J usage is TRBJ1-3; D call uncertain. The CDR3 covers 10 residues. The V and J ends lost 4 bases and 8 bases respectively, with 6 bases between them. Germline assignment: CDR1 SQVTM and CDR2 ANQGSEA.

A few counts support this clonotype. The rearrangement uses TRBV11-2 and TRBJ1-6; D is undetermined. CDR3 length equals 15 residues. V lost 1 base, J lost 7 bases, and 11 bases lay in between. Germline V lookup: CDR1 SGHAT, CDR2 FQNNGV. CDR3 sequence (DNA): TGTGCCAGCAGCTTAGTTCAGGCCGTAAATTCACCCCTCCACTTT. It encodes CASSLVQAVNSPLHF.

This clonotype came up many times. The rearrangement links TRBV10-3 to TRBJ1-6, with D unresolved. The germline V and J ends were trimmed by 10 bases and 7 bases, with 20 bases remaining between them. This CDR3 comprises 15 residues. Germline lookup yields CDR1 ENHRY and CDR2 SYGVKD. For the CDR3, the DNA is TGTGCCACCCGCCTTGCAGGAGGAGAGAATTCACCCCTCCACTTT. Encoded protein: CATRLAGGENSPLHF.

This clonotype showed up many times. The CDR3 sequence: CASSLRKADQPQHF. The CDR3, as DNA: TGTGCCAGCAGCTTACGTAAGGCCGATCAGCCCCAGCATTTT. The chain uses TRBV7-2 and TRBJ1-5; no firm D call. The CDR3 length is 14 residues. Germline V CDR1 and CDR2: SGHTA, FQGNSA. Trimming took 2 bases from V and 5 from J, leaving 10 bases between them.

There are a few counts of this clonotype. Here the CDR3 DNA reads TGCAGTGCTCAGGGACAGGGCGCCAACAATGAGCAGTTCTTC. Amino acid sequence: CSAQGQGANNEQFF. The chain couples TRBV20-1 to TRBJ2-1; 9 bases fit TRBD1. V shed 5 bases, J shed 5 bases, and the junction held 7 bases outside the gene matches. The CDR3 consists of 14 residues. The germline CDR1 and CDR2 sequences are DFQATT and SNEGSKA (reference sequence).

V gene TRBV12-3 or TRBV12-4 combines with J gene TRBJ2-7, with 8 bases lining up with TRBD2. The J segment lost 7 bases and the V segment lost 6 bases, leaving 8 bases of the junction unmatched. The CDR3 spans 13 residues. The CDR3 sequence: CASRTAGVGEQYF. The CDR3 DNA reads TGTGCCAGCAGAACAGCGGGGGTGGGAGAGCAGTACTTC.

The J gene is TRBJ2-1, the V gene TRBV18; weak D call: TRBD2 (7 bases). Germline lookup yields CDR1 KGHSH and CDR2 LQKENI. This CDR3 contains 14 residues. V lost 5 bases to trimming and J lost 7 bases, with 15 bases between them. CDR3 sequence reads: CASSGGGRINEQFF. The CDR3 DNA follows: TGTGCCAGCTCAGGGGGGGGCCGAATTAATGAGCAGTTCTTC.

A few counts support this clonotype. CDR3 residues: CASTQTRQGGEQYF. CDR3 DNA sequence: TGTGCCAGCACCCAGACTAGACAGGGAGGGGAGCAGTACTTC. The rearrangement joins TRBV2 to TRBJ2-7; either TRBD1 or TRBD2 may fit D (7 bases each). This CDR3 is built from 14 residues. In germline, CDR1 is SNHLY, CDR2 FYNNEI. The V end lost 7 bases, the J end lost 7 bases, and 20 bases lay between the germline ends.

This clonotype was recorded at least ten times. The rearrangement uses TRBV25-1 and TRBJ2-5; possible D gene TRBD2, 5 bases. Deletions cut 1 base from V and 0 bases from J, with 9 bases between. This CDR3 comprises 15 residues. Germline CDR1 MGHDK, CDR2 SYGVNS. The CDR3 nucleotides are TGTGCCAGCAGTGAATTCGAGCGGTACCAAGAGACCCAGTACTTC. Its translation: CASSEFERYQETQYF.

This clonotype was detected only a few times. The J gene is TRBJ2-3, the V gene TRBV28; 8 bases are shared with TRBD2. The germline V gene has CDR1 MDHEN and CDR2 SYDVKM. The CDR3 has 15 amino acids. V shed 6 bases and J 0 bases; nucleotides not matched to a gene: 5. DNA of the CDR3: TGTGCCAGCAGCCGGACTAGCCCTAGCACAGATACGCAGTATTTT. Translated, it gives CASSRTSPSTDTQYF. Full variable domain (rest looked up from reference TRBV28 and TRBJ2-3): DVKVTQSSRYLVKRTGEKVFLECVQDMDHENMFWYRQDPGLGLRLIYFSYDVKMKEKGDIPEGYSVSREKKERFSLILESASTNQTSMYLCASSRTSPSTDTQYFGPGTRLTVL.